This is a list of T cell receptor beta chains from one sample in a study of tumor-infiltrating lymphocytes in primary liver carcinoma. TCRdb re-called the multiplex PCR reads with MiXCR, one entry per CDR3 protein. The data hold approximately 330,000 distinct CDR3 sequences, with 65% observed a single time. Sequencing used peripheral blood. The receptor set was obtained from a man aged 40-55 years with primary liver carcinoma and hepatitis B virus infection. Each CDR3 is given with its conserved first and last residue. D genes are given only for firm matches. The size entry is marked missing in some rows and otherwise reads once, few, many or a size class.

>TRBD2|TRBV11-2|many|TRBJ2-1
CASSPTSGRGFHNEQFF
TGTGCCAGCAGCCCGACTAGCGGGAGAGGATTCCACAATGAGCAGTTCTTC
>.|TRBV7-8|.|TRBJ2-3
CASSPCAGSGDTQYF
TGTGCTAGCAGCCCATGTGCGGGATCGGGGGATACGCAGTATTTT
>.|TRBV12-3/TRBV12-4|many|TRBJ1-1
CAGGVSGVTEAFF
TGTGCCGGGGGCGTATCGGGCGTCACTGAAGCTTTCTTT
>TRBD1|TRBV6-5|many|TRBJ1-1
CASSPGQYTEAFF
TGTGCCAGCAGCCCGGGACAGTACACTGAAGCTTTCTTT
>.|TRBV6-2/TRBV6-3|.|TRBJ2-2
CASTNPPGGRGGELFF
TGTGCCAGCACCAATCCGCCCGGGGGACGAGGCGGGGAGCTGTTTTTT
>.|TRBV28|.|TRBJ1-1
CALRRGVFGTEAFF
TGTGCTTTGAGGAGGGGGGTATTTGGGACTGAAGCTTTCTTT
>.|TRBV11-2|.|TRBJ2-7
CASSPVEGGGLAYEQYF
TGTGCCAGCAGTCCAGTCGAGGGGGGCGGACTCGCCTACGAGCAGTACTTC
>.|TRBV5-1|many|TRBJ1-2
CASRANYGYTF
TGCGCCAGCAGAGCTAACTATGGCTACACCTTC
>.|TRBV30|.|TRBJ1-5
CAWSPLGYQPQHF
TGTGCCTGGAGTCCACTGGGGTATCAGCCCCAGCATTTT
>TRBD1|TRBV12-3/TRBV12-4|.|TRBJ2-5
CVSSTDRGQETQYF
TGTGTCAGTAGCACGGACAGGGGCCAAGAGACCCAGTACTTC
>TRBD1|TRBV11-2|.|TRBJ2-1
CASSLGGTGPNEQFF
TGTGCCAGCAGCTTAGGGGGGACAGGGCCGAATGAGCAGTTCTTC
>TRBD1|TRBV12-3/TRBV12-4|few|TRBJ1-5
CASSLATGTGAYNQPQHF
TGTGCCAGCAGTTTAGCTACCGGGACAGGGGCGTACAATCAGCCCCAGCATTTT
>TRBD2|TRBV11-2|.|TRBJ2-7
CASSELAGGIVQYF
TGTGCCAGCAGCGAACTAGCGGGAGGGATCGTGCAGTACTTC
>TRBD2|TRBV2|.|TRBJ2-3
CASSDTSGTDTQYF
TGTGCCAGCAGTGACACTAGCGGCACAGATACGCAGTATTTT
>.|TRBV7-9|.|TRBJ1-6
CASSLVESGNSPLHF
TGTGCCAGCAGCTTAGTAGAGAGTGGGAATTCACCCCTCCACTTT
>.|TRBV6-2/TRBV6-3|many|TRBJ2-5
CASSSTTSGPRETQYF
TGTGCCAGCAGTTCGACTACCTCCGGGCCCCGGGAGACCCAGTACTTC
>.|TRBV6-1|.|TRBJ1-2
CASSLGLQSRSLDYTF
TGTGCTAGCAGTCTGGGCCTTCAGAGCAGGTCTCTTGACTACACCTTC
>TRBD1|TRBV18|.|TRBJ1-1
CASSPPRQGIVFF
TGTGCCAGCTCACCACCGCGACAGGGAATTGTTTTCTTT
>TRBD2|TRBV11-2|.|TRBJ2-1
CASSWTSGAEQFF
TGTGCCAGCAGCTGGACTAGCGGGGCAGAGCAGTTCTTC
>.|TRBV6-1|.|TRBJ2-5
CASSKSGETQHF
TGTGCCAGCAGTAAATCCGGCGAGACCCAGCACTTC
>.|TRBV4-3|.|TRBJ2-1
CASSQIDRSSYEQFF
TGCGCCAGCAGCCAGATTGACAGGAGCTCCTACGAGCAGTTCTTC
>.|TRBV11-1|.|TRBJ2-2
CASSAVGPANTGGLFF
TGTGCCAGCAGCGCTGTCGGACCCGCGAACACCGGGGGGCTGTTTTTT